The 28 T cell receptor beta chains reported below all come from one sample, sequenced in a study of control samples from healthy donors and cancer patients. Data came from immunoSEQ multiplex PCR; TCRdb stores just in-frame clones and leaves some out. The profile shows around 100,000 clones, about 86% of them singletons. The sequenced sample consisted of blood. These receptors came from a man younger than 45 in good health.

V usage is TRBV11-2 and J usage is TRBJ2-1; D is possibly TRBD1 (6 bases). The germline CDR1 and CDR2 sequences are SGHAT and FQNNGV. The germline V and J ends were trimmed by 2 bases and 8 bases, with 10 bases remaining between them. This CDR3 is built from 13 residues. The CDR3 region is CASSLLGAYEQFF. CDR3 sequence (DNA): TGTGCCAGCAGCTTATTGGGGGCGTATGAGCAGTTCTTC.

The chain uses TRBV4-1 and TRBJ2-7; 11 nucleotides align to TRBD2. Looked up from germline, CDR1 is MGHRA and CDR2 is YSYEKL. V was pared by 3 bases and J by 4 bases, with 8 bases of the junction left unmatched. The CDR3 runs to 16 residues. CDR3 nucleotide sequence: TGCGCCAGCAGCCACCTCACTAGCGGGAGCTTGTACGAGCAGTACTTC. Translating gives CASSHLTSGSLYEQYF.

The V gene is TRBV11-2, the J gene TRBJ1-3, with no clear D. This CDR3 has 15 residues. Deletions cut 1 base from V and 0 bases from J, with 7 bases between. Germline-derived CDR1 and CDR2 are SGHAT and FQNNGV. The CDR3 DNA reads TGTGCCAGCAGCTTAGCGGCAAGCTCTGGAAACACCATATATTTT. Its protein product is CASSLAASSGNTIYF.

The chain recombines TRBV4-1 with TRBJ2-5, with a tentative D call TRBD2 (5 bases). CDR1 is MGHRA and CDR2 is YSYEKL in the germline V gene. This CDR3 region has 13 residues. Trimming removed 0 bases at V and 3 bases at J, with 5 bases between. The CDR3 reads CASSQEEEETQYF. The DNA of the CDR3 is TGCGCCAGCAGCCAAGAGGAGGAAGAGACCCAGTACTTC.

The chain has TRBV2 and TRBJ2-2; TRBD2 agrees at 8 bases. The CDR3 runs to 13 residues. Germline CDR1 is SNHLY and CDR2 is FYNNEI. The J segment lost 0 bases and the V segment lost 11 bases, leaving 2 bases of the junction unmatched. The CDR3 DNA sequence: TGTGCCGGTAGCGGGACGAACACCGGGGAGCTGTTTTTT. Its protein is CAGSGTNTGELFF.

The rearrangement links TRBV27 to TRBJ1-1, with 10 bases fitting TRBD1. This CDR3 is 16 amino acids long. Germline CDR1 and CDR2: MNHEY and SMNVEV (reference sequence). The V segment lost 6 bases and the J segment 3 bases; nucleotides outside the gene matches: 10. This CDR3 is CASRWGTGTGDTEAFF. CDR3 DNA sequence: TGTGCCAGCAGATGGGGAACCGGGACAGGGGACACTGAAGCTTTCTTT.

This clone was recorded once. The gene calls are TRBV9 and TRBJ2-7, with TRBD1 matching over 8 bases. The junction had 8 bases not matched to a gene; V was cut back by 5 bases and J by 7 bases. Germline-derived CDR1 and CDR2 are SGDLS and YYNGEE. The CDR3 covers 13 residues. Here the CDR3 DNA reads TGTGCCAGCAGTAGGACAGGGTTTGATGAGCAGTACTTC. Translation: CASSRTGFDEQYF.

The V call is TRBV10-1, the J call TRBJ2-7; D gene uncertain. CDR3 length: 14 residues. V lost 2 bases and J lost 5, with 13 bases in between. Germline CDR1 reads WNHNN; CDR2 reads SYGVQD (reference sequence). For the CDR3, the DNA is TGCGCCAGCAGTGAGACCCAGGAACTCCACGAGCAGTACTTC. It encodes CASSETQELHEQYF.

This clone came up once. The rearrangement joins TRBV5-6 to TRBJ2-6; D uncertain. CDR1 is SGHDT and CDR2 is YYEEEE in the germline V gene. This CDR3 has 19 residues. V shed 5 bases and J shed 0 bases, with 21 bases lying between them. CDR3 nucleotide sequence: TGTGCCAGCAGTCTCGGGCCACCTTTCCAGGTCTCTGGGGCCAACGTCCTGACTTTC. Encoded protein: CASSLGPPFQVSGANVLTF.

V and J are TRBV2 and TRBJ2-7; tentative D call: TRBD1 (6 bases). Germline CDR1 SNHLY, CDR2 FYNNEI. Trimming took off 5 bases at V and 3 bases at J, with 17 bases between the two ends. The CDR3 runs to 15 residues. CDR3 in DNA: TGTGCCAGCAGTTTTCCTGACAGGTCTCTCTACGAGCAGTACTTC. Amino acid sequence: CASSFPDRSLYEQYF.

The chain has TRBV12-3 or TRBV12-4 and TRBJ1-1; TRBD1 is a possible D gene (5 bases). The CDR3 contains 13 residues. Trimming left V 4 bases short and J 5 bases short, with 11 bases between. In nucleotides, the CDR3 is TGTGCCAGCAGTTCAAGGACAAGAACTGAAGCTTTCTTT. Protein sequence: CASSSRTRTEAFF.

V and J are TRBV5-5 and TRBJ1-2, with a tentative D call TRBD1 (5 bases). The CDR3 is made up of 16 amino acids. Between the trimmed V and J ends, which lost 0 bases and 6 bases, there was a span of 18 bases. Germline V gene data show CDR1 as SGHKS and CDR2 as YYEKEE (reference sequence). CDR3 sequence (DNA): TGTGCCAGCAGCTTGGCACCCAGGGAGAGTGGCAATGGCTACACCTTC. Translated: CASSLAPRESGNGYTF. Complete variable domain (other parts from reference TRBV5-5 and TRBJ1-2): DAGVTQSPTHLIKTRGQQVTLRCSPISGHKSVSWYQQVLGQGPQFIFQYYEKEERGRGNFPDRFSARQFPNYSSELNVNALLLGDSALYLCASSLAPRESGNGYTFGSGTRLTVV.

This chain uses TRBV11-2 with TRBJ2-7; TRBD1 or TRBD2 may be the D gene (5 bases each). Per the germline V gene, CDR1 is SGHAT and CDR2 is FQNNGV. The CDR3 is 14 amino acids. The ends were cut back, 4 bases at V and 5 bases at J, with 15 bases in the middle. The CDR3 coding sequence is TGTGCCAGCAGCTGGGGACGGCTGGCGGACGAGCAGTACTTC. Its protein product is CASSWGRLADEQYF.

CDR3 sequence: CASSDSAREVRTIEQYF. CDR3 DNA sequence: TGTGCCAGCAGTGACTCGGCGCGGGAGGTTCGGACGATCGAGCAGTACTTC. This chain joins TRBV6-4 and TRBJ2-7; 8 bases map to TRBD2. The CDR3 extends over 17 amino acids. The V and J ends lost 0 bases and 6 bases, in that order; junction bases with no gene match: 13. From germline, CDR1 is MRHNA and CDR2 SNTAGT.

This clone has a handful of counts. The V and J genes are TRBV19 and TRBJ2-7, with 11 bases matching TRBD2. V shed 5 bases and J 5 bases; nucleotides not matched to a gene: 14. The germline V gene has CDR1 LNHDA and CDR2 SQIVND (reference sequence). The CDR3 length is 17 residues. CDR3 sequence (DNA): TGTGCCAGTAGTGGGTTTAGCGGGAGGGTCCCCCTACACGAGCAGTACTTC. This gives the protein CASSGFSGRVPLHEQYF. The full variable domain, rest sourced from reference TRBV19 and TRBJ2-7, is DGGITQSPKYLFRKEGQNVTLSCEQNLNHDAMYWYRQDPGQGLRLIYYSQIVNDFQKGDIAEGYSVSREKKESFPLTVTSAQKNPTAFYLCASSGFSGRVPLHEQYFGPGTRLTVT.

The CDR3 sequence: CASRNRTSGASYNEQFF. The CDR3 DNA sequence: TGCGCCAGCAGAAATAGGACTAGCGGAGCCTCCTACAATGAGCAGTTCTTC. The rearrangement joins TRBV10-1 to TRBJ2-1; 10 positions match TRBD2. Germline loops: CDR1 WNHNN, CDR2 SYGVQD (reference sequence). There are 17 residues in the CDR3. After removal of 6 bases from V and 0 bases from J, the junction contained 8 bases not matched to a gene.

The chain has TRBV9 and TRBJ2-1; 10 nucleotides align to TRBD2. Looked up from germline, CDR1 is SGDLS and CDR2 is YYNGEE. V gave up 0 bases and J gave up 10 bases; unmatched junction bases: 13. The CDR3 has 17 residues. The CDR3 is CASSVGLGTSELGEQFF. Here the CDR3 DNA reads TGTGCCAGCAGCGTAGGTCTGGGGACTAGCGAATTAGGGGAGCAGTTCTTC.

The chain combines TRBV5-4 with TRBJ2-7; D possibly matches TRBD1 or TRBD2 (5 bases each). The germline gives CDR1 SGHNT, CDR2 YYREEE (reference sequence). V lost 4 bases, J lost 1 base, and 18 bases lay in between. The CDR3 extends over 16 amino acids. CDR3 nucleotide sequence: TGTGCCAGCAGCGGGTCCGGGACCCCGAGGTCCTACGAGCAGTACTTC. Protein: CASSGSGTPRSYEQYF.

The rearrangement uses TRBV2 and TRBJ2-3, with D maybe TRBD2 (6 bases). In germline, CDR1 is SNHLY, CDR2 FYNNEI. The CDR3 consists of 14 residues. The ends were cut back, 7 bases at V and 2 bases at J, with 13 bases in the middle. In DNA form, the CDR3 reads TGTGCCAGCAACTTAGCGGCCAACACAGATACGCAGTATTTT. Translation gives CASNLAANTDTQYF.

The table lists this clone with a few counts. This chain joins TRBV5-1 and TRBJ1-2; D is ambiguous. CDR3 length: 15 residues. Trimming stripped 0 bases from V and 8 bases from J, with 17 bases between. Germline V gene sequence: CDR1 SGHRS, CDR2 YFSETQ. This CDR3 reads CASSLAAVQGEGYTF. DNA of the CDR3: TGCGCCAGCAGCTTGGCCGCTGTACAAGGCGAGGGCTACACCTTC.

This clone came up once. J is TRBJ2-7 and V is TRBV6-2 or TRBV6-3, with D perhaps matching TRBD1 or TRBD2 (5 bases each). The V and J ends lost 2 bases and 6 bases respectively, with 8 bases between them. The germline V gene has CDR1 MNHEY and CDR2 SVGEGT. The CDR3 totals 12 residues. The chain's CDR3 is CASSYRDVEQYF. The CDR3 DNA follows: TGTGCCAGCAGTTACCGGGACGTCGAGCAGTACTTC.

This chain uses TRBV28 with TRBJ2-2; no reliable D call. CDR3 length equals 15 residues. Germline CDR1 and CDR2: MDHEN and SYDVKM. V shed 3 bases and J shed 2 bases, with 10 bases lying between them. The CDR3 reads CASSFVRRNTGELFF. In DNA, the CDR3 is TGTGCCAGCAGTTTTGTAAGGAGAAACACCGGGGAGCTGTTTTTT.

The rearrangement links TRBV19 to TRBJ1-1, with D possibly matching TRBD1 (5 bases). The CDR3 runs 13 residues. CDR1 LNHDA and CDR2 SQIVND come from the germline V gene (reference sequence). Trimming left V 4 bases short and J 8 bases short, with 14 bases between. The DNA for the CDR3 is TGTGCCAGTAGTACCCAGACAGATTCGGAAGCTTTCTTT. Translation: CASSTQTDSEAFF. Complete variable domain (other parts from reference TRBV19 and TRBJ1-1): DGGITQSPKYLFRKEGQNVTLSCEQNLNHDAMYWYRQDPGQGLRLIYYSQIVNDFQKGDIAEGYSVSREKKESFPLTVTSAQKNPTAFYLCASSTQTDSEAFFGQGTRLTVV.

This chain links TRBV6-2 or TRBV6-3 with TRBJ2-1; no reliable D call. Deletions cut 4 bases from V and 7 bases from J, with 11 bases between. CDR3 length equals 13 residues. Germline values: CDR1 MNHEY, CDR2 SVGEGT. CDR3 sequence: CASSFAVLNEQFF. The CDR3 nucleotides read TGTGCCAGCAGTTTCGCCGTCTTGAATGAGCAGTTCTTC.

The rearrangement uses TRBV14 and TRBJ1-1, with D perhaps TRBD1 (5 bases). CDR3 length: 16 residues. In germline, CDR1 is SGHDN, CDR2 FVKESK. The V end lost 3 bases, the J end lost 2 bases, and 16 bases lay between the germline ends. The DNA of the CDR3 is TGTGCCAGCAGCCAGCATATGGGACTGGTTAACACTGAAGCTTTCTTT. This translates into CASSQHMGLVNTEAFF. Full variable domain (missing parts from reference TRBV14 and TRBJ1-1): EAGVTQFPSHSVIEKGQTVTLRCDPISGHDNLYWYRRVMGKEIKFLLHFVKESKQDESGMPNNRFLAERTGGTYSTLKVQPAELEDSGVYFCASSQHMGLVNTEAFFGQGTRLTVV.

The DNA for the CDR3 is TGTGCCAGCAGCGAGACCCCGGGACAGGGAACCTACGAGCAGTACTTC. Protein sequence: CASSETPGQGTYEQYF. The chain joins TRBV9 to TRBJ2-7; 9 nucleotides agree with TRBD1. V was pared by 3 bases and J by 2 bases, with 9 bases of the junction left unmatched. The CDR3 is 16 residues long. Germline V gene lookup returns CDR1 SGDLS and CDR2 YYNGEE.

The chain carries TRBV15 and TRBJ2-7, with 8 bases matching TRBD1. This CDR3 has 14 amino acids. Trimming removed 3 bases from V and 3 bases from J; junction bases left unmatched: 4. CDR1 and CDR2 (germline): LNHNV, YYDKDF (reference sequence). CDR3 region: CATSSAGGGYEQYF. CDR3 nucleotide sequence: TGTGCCACCAGCAGCGCAGGGGGCGGCTACGAGCAGTACTTC.

For this clone: The identical CDR3 is also encoded by other nucleotide sequences in the sample. J is TRBJ1-3 and V is TRBV12-3 or TRBV12-4; possibly TRBD1 for D (5 bases). V gave up 6 bases and J gave up 4 bases, with 7 bases separating them. There are 12 residues in the CDR3. CDR3 sequence reads: CASRAGGNTIYF. CDR3 coding DNA: TGTGCCAGCAGGGCAGGGGGAAACACCATATATTTT.